This T cell receptor beta chain came from a study of spatial heterogeneity in lung cancer. About the study: Sequencing covered available follow-up PBMC samples collected a median of about two years after resection. Sequencing consistently turned up more beta-chain sequences than alpha-chain sequences.

TCR cDNA molecules each had a unique molecular identifier. TCRdb ran MiXCR on the 5' RACE reads and lists one entry per CDR3 protein. The repertoire holds around 110,000 distinct CDR3 sequences, with 9% to 15% as singletons. Time point reported: blood at routine non-recurrence follow-up after resection. Sequencing of whole RNA from tumor, nontumor lung or frozen PBMC involved no sorting. The TCR sequence derives from a male donor with early-stage non-small cell lung cancer. The sequences come from PBMCs, collected at follow-up.

In nucleotides, the CDR3 is TGCGCCAGCAGCCGGGACAGGGGTACCGGGGAGCTGTTTTTT. Its translation is CASSRDRGTGELFF. J is TRBJ2-2 and V is TRBV5-1, with 10 positions matching TRBD1. J gave up 5 bases and V 4 bases, and 2 bases lay outside the gene matches. Germline V gene sequence: CDR1 SGHRS, CDR2 YFSETQ. This CDR3 has 14 residues.